This T cell receptor beta chain was obtained from a study of shared clonotypes between healthy human individuals. Across the study: The study drew on two women and a few men aged 18 to 49 as donors. CD8 memory received one plate per donor, CD8 naive two, CD4 memory three and CD4 naive three.

Deep-level assay runs were performed. TCRdb keeps only in-frame clones here, not all; method: immunoSEQ multiplex PCR. The sample has about 700,000 clones; about 91% are singletons. Between the trimmed V and J ends, which lost 5 bases and 0 bases, there was a span of 15 bases. CDR3 length: 16 residues. Germline CDR1 and CDR2: SGHNT and YENEEA. It was CD45RO-negative cells, positively selected for CCR7, that made up naive CD8 cells, with terminally differentiated effector memory CD45RA+ cells excluded. In regard to this clone: Its specificity is unknown.

Study-level findings and limits: On the whole, naive subsets had larger estimated richness than memory subsets had.

The chain couples TRBV11-3 to TRBJ2-3; a weak D match, TRBD1 (6 bases). This clonotype was obtained from a man aged 25 to 40 in good health. Sequences were obtained from naive CD8+ T cells sorted from blood. The CDR3 region has the DNA TGTGCCAGCAGCCGAACCACAGGGACCAGCACAGATACGCAGTATTTT. This codes for CASSRTTGTSTDTQYF.